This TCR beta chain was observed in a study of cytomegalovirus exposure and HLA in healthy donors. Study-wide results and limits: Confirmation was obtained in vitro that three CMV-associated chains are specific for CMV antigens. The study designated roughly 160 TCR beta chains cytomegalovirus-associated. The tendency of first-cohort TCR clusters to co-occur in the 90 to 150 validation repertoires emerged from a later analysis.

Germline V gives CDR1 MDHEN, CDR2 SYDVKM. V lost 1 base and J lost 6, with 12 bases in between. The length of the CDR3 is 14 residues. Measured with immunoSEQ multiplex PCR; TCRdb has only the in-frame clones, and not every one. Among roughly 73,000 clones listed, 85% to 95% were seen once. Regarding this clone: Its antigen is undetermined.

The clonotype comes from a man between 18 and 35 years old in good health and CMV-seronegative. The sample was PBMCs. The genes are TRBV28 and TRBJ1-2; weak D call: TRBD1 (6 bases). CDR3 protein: CASSLSLKGDGYTF. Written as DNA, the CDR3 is TGTGCCAGCAGTTTATCCCTCAAGGGGGATGGCTACACCTTC.